The present T cell receptor (beta chain) was sequenced within a study of T cell clonality in common variable immunodeficiency. Study findings and constraints: Common variable immunodeficiency TCR beta sequences reportedly had fewer deletions and N-nucleotide insertions. What drives increased CVID clonality needs T cell subpopulation sequencing. Fewer TCRbeta clones were shared among CVID subjects than controls. Links between repertoire features and CVID complications were heterogeneity-limited.

The table lists this clone with a few counts. Its antigen is as yet unknown. The sequenced fragment ends 3 residues before the CDR3 boundary, so the rest is inferred from the germline J gene. Diagnosis required reduced IgG, IgA and/or IgM with specific antibody deficiency. V was shortened by 3 bases and J by 4 bases, with 12 bases between the two germline ends. Looked up from germline, CDR1 is SEHNR and CDR2 is FQNEAQ (reference sequence). The length of the CDR3 is 15 residues. Using immunoSEQ multiplex PCR, the repertoire was profiled, and TCRdb retains in-frame clones only, with some absent. Reported are over 11,000 clones, none seen only once; the ten largest carry roughly 8.1%.

V is TRBV7-9 and J is TRBJ2-2, with a tentative D call TRBD2 (7 bases). This receptor was taken from a human donor with common variable immunodeficiency. Sequenced sample: peripheral blood mononuclear cells. CDR3 DNA (partial): TGTGCCAGCAGCTTTGGGGGGGGCAGCACCGGGGAG. This sequence encodes CASSFGGGSTGE. The whole CDR3 region reads CASSFGGGSTGELFF.